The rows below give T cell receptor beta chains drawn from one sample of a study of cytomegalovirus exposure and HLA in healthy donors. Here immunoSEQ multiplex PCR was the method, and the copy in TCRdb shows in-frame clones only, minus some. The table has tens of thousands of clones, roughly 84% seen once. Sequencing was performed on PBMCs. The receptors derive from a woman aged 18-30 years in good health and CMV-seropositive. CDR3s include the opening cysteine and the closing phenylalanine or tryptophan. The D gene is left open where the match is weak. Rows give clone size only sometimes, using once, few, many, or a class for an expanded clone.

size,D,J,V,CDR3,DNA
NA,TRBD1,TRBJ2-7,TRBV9,CASSTGQGSYEQYF,TGTGCCAGCAGCACGGGACAGGGTTCCTACGAGCAGTACTTC
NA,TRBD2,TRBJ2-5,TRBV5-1,CASSPPGGGETQYF,TGCGCCAGCAGCCCCCCGGGGGGAGGAGAGACCCAGTACTTC
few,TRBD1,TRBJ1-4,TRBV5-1,CASSLQGQGNEKLFF,TGCGCCAGCAGCTTACAGGGACAGGGGAATGAAAAACTGTTTTTT
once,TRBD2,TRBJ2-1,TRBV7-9,CASSLFQGAGGDEQFF,TGTGCCAGCAGCTTATTTCAAGGAGCGGGGGGCGATGAGCAGTTCTTC
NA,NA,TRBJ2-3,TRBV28,CASSPRDTQYF,TGTGCCAGCAGTCCCAGAGATACGCAGTATTTT
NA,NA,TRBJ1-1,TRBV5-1,CASSLPGGRTEAFF,TGCGCCAGCAGCTTGCCGGGGGGCCGGACTGAAGCTTTCTTT
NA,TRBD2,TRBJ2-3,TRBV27,CASRRLAGGRSTDTQYF,TGTGCCAGCAGACGACTAGCGGGGGGGCGGAGCACAGATACGCAGTATTTT
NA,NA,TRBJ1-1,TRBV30,CAWSALDGEGTEAFF,TGTGCCTGGAGCGCCTTGGACGGGGAGGGAACTGAAGCTTTCTTT
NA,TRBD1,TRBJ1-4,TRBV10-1,CASSNGQGANEKLFF,TGCGCCAGCAGTAATGGACAGGGCGCTAATGAAAAACTGTTTTTT
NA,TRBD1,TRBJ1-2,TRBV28,CASDLGTGLNYGYTF,TGTGCCAGCGATCTCGGGACAGGACTTAACTATGGCTACACCTTC
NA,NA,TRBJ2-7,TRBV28,CASSLGGPVYEQYF,TGTGCCAGCAGTTTAGGTGGTCCGGTCTACGAGCAGTACTTC
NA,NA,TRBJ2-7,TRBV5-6,CASSFTGTAYEQYF,TGTGCCAGCAGCTTTACGGGAACAGCCTACGAGCAGTACTTC
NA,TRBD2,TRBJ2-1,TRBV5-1,CASSFTSGGLNEQFF,TGCGCCAGCAGCTTCACTAGCGGGGGGCTCAATGAGCAGTTCTTC
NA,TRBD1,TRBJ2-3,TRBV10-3,CAIRATGGRADTQYF,TGTGCCATCAGAGCGACAGGGGGTAGGGCAGATACGCAGTATTTT
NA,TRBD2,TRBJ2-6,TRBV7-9,CASSRTSGGSGANVLTF,TGTGCCAGCAGCCGGACTAGCGGGGGCTCTGGGGCCAACGTCCTGACTTTC
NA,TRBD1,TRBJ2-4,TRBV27,CASSGNRGKNIQYF,TGTGCCAGCAGTGGGAACAGGGGGAAAAACATTCAGTACTTC
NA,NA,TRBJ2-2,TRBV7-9,CASSPQRIGELFF,TGTGCCAGCAGCCCCCAGCGTATCGGGGAGCTGTTTTTT
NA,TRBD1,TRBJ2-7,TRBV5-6,CASSLGTGGYEQYF,TGTGCCAGCAGCTTGGGGACAGGGGGCTACGAGCAGTACTTC
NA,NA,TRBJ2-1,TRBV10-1,CASSDGQSSYNEQFF,TGCGCCAGCAGCGACGGACAGAGCTCCTACAATGAGCAGTTCTTC
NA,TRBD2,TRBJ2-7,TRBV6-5,CASSYSTSGVYEQYF,TGTGCCAGCAGTTACTCGACTAGCGGGGTCTACGAGCAGTACTTC
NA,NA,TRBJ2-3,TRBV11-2,CASSILQRGTDTQYF,TGTGCCAGCAGCATACTACAACGGGGCACAGATACGCAGTATTTT
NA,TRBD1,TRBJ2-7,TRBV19,CASSPRTGREQYF,TGTGCCAGTAGTCCCAGGACAGGGAGGGAGCAGTACTTC
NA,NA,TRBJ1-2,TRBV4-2,CASSQDGFVYGYTF,TGTGCCAGCAGCCAAGACGGGTTTGTCTATGGCTACACCTTC
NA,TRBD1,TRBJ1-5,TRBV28,CASSRGTGSGPQPQHF,TGTGCCAGCAGTCGGGGGACAGGGTCTGGCCCCCAGCCCCAGCATTTT
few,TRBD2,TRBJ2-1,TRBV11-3,CASSLEYIAGGRLNEQFF,TGTGCCAGCAGCTTAGAATATATCGCGGGGGGGCGGCTAAATGAGCAGTTCTTC
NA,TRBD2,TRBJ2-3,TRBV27,CASSFLRAGGMTDTQYF,TGTGCCAGCAGTTTTCTGAGAGCGGGGGGGATGACAGATACGCAGTATTTT
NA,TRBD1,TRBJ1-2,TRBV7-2,CASSLVPGQGPYGYTF,TGTGCCAGCAGCTTAGTTCCGGGACAGGGTCCCTATGGCTACACCTTC
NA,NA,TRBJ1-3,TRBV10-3,CAISAGEALPSGNTIYF,TGTGCCATCAGTGCTGGGGAGGCCTTGCCCTCTGGAAACACCATATATTTT
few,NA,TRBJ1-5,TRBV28,CASSLSQPQHF,TGTGCCAGCAGTTTGAGTCAGCCCCAGCATTTT
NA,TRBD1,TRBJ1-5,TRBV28,CASGTGRVQPQHF,TGTGCCAGCGGGACAGGGAGGGTTCAGCCCCAGCATTTT
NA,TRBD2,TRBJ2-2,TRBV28,CASSLASGRSGGAARTGELFF,TGTGCCAGCAGTTTAGCATCAGGGCGTAGCGGGGGGGCCGCGCGCACCGGGGAGCTGTTTTTT
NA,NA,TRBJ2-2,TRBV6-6,CASVTDNTGELFF,TGTGCCAGCGTGACAGACAACACCGGGGAGCTGTTTTTT
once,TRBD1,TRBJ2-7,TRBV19,CASSSQGREQYF,TGTGCCAGTAGTTCACAGGGGCGCGAGCAGTACTTC
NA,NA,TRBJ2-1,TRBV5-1,CASSFDSTSTNEQFF,TGCGCCAGCAGCTTCGACTCTACCAGTACCAATGAGCAGTTCTTC
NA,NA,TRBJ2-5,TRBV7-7,CASSLAERGIETQYF,TGTGCCAGCAGCTTAGCAGAACGGGGGATAGAGACCCAGTACTTC
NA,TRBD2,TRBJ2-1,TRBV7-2,CASSLFSGAYYNEQFF,TGTGCCAGCAGCTTATTCAGCGGGGCCTATTACAATGAGCAGTTCTTC
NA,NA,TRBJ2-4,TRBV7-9,CASTPPREAAKNIQYF,TGTGCCAGCACCCCCCCGAGGGAAGCGGCCAAAAACATTCAGTACTTC